The entry below gives a single T cell receptor beta chain sequence along with its context. CDR3 length equals 21 residues. Generated by immunoSEQ multiplex PCR, the TCRdb table keeps only in-frame clones and is missing some. The sample has 130,000 to 150,000 clones, roughly 84% seen once; the top ten hold more than 4.5%. The sample comes from a study of blood T cell repertoires in COVID-19. The sample was PBMCs or T cells enriched from blood (not recorded which). The source of this sequence is a woman between 45 and 60 years old who had been exposed to COVID-19. The V and J genes are TRBV21-1 and TRBJ2-1; TRBD2 is taken as the D call from the table, unchecked against the DNA. TRBV21-1 is listed as a pseudogene. The CDR3 region is CASSKVGGLMTSGRYNNEQFF. The CDR3 DNA sequence: TGTGCCAGCAGCAAAGTCGGGGGTTTGATGACTAGCGGAAGGTATAACAATGAGCAGTTCTTC.